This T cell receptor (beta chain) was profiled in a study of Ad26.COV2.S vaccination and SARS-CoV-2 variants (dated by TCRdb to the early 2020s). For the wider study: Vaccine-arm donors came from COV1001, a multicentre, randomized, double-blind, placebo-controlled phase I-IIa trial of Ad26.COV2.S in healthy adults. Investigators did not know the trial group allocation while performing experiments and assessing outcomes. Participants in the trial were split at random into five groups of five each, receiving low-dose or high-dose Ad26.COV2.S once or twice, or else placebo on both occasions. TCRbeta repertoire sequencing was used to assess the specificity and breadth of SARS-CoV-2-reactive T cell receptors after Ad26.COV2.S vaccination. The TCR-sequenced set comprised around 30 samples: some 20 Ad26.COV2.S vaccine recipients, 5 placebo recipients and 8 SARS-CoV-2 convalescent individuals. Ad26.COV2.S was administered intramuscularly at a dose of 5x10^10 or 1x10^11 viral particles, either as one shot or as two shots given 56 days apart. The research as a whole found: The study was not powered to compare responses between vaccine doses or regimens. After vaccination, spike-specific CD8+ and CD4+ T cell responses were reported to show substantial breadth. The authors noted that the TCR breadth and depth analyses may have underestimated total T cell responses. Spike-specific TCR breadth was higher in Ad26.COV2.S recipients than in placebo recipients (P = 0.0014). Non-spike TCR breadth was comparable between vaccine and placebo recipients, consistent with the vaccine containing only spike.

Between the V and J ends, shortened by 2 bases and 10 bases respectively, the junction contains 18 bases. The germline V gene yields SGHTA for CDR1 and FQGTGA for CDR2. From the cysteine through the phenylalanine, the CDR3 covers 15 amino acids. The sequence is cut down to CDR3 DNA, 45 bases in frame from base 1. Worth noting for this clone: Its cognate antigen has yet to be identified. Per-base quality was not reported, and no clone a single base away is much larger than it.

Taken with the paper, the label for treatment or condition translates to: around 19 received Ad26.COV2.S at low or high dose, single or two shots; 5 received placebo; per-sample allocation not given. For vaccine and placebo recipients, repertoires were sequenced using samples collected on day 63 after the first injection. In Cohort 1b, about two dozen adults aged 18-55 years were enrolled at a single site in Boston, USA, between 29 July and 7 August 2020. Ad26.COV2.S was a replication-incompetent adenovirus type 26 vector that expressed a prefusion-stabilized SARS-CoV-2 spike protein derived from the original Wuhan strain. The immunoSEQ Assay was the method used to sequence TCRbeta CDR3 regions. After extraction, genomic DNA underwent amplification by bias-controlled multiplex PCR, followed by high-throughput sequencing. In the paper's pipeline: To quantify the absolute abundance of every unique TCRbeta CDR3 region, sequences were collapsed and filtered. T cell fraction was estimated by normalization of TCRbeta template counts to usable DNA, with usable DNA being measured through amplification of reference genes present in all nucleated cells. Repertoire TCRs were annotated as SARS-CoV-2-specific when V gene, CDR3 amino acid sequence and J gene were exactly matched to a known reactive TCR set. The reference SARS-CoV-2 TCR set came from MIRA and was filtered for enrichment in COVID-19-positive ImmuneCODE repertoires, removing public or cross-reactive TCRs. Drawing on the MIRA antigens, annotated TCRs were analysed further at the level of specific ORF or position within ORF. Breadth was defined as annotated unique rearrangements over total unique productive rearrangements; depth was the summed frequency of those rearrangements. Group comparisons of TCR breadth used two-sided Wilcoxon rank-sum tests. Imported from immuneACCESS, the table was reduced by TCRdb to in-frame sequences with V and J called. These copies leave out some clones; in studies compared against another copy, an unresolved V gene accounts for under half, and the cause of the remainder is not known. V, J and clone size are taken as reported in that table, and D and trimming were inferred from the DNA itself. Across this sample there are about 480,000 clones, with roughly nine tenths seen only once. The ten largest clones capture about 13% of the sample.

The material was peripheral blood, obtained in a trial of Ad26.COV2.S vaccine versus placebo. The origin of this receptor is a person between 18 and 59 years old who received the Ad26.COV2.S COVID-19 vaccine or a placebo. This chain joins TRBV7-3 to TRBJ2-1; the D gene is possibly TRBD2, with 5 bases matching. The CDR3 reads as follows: CASSLGSSNLAEQFF. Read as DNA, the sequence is TGTGCCAGCAGCTTAGGGAGTTCAAATCTAGCAGAGCAGTTCTTC.